This is a list of T cell receptor beta chains from one sample in a study of blood T cell repertoires in COVID-19. TCRdb keeps only in-frame clones here, not all; method: immunoSEQ multiplex PCR. Among approximately 210,000 clones listed, about 87% were seen once. The sample taken for sequencing was peripheral blood. All receptors come from a man between 65 and 85 years old with acute or convalescent COVID-19. CDR3s include the opening cysteine and the closing phenylalanine or tryptophan. D genes are given only for firm matches. Size values are once, few and many counts, or a class for expanded clones, and some rows have none.

V	D	J	size	CDR3	DNA
TRBV4-3	-	TRBJ1-2	-	CASSQDLRVENYGYTF	TGCGCCAGCAGCCAAGATTTGAGGGTGGAGAACTATGGCTACACCTTC
TRBV2	-	TRBJ1-2	-	CASSEERGFNYGYTF	TGTGCCAGCAGTGAGGAGAGAGGGTTCAACTATGGCTACACCTTC
TRBV6-5	TRBD1	TRBJ2-2	few	CASSITGARTGELFF	TGTGCCAGCAGTATAACAGGGGCTCGCACCGGGGAGCTGTTTTTT
TRBV11-1	-	TRBJ2-7	-	CASSPRLHEQYF	TGTGCCAGCAGCCCTCGACTCCACGAGCAGTACTTC
TRBV6-1	-	TRBJ2-7	-	CASSEAAGYSYEQYF	TGTGCCAGCAGTGAAGCGGCGGGGTACTCCTACGAGCAGTACTTC
TRBV28	TRBD1	TRBJ1-3	-	CASIIGGDTSGNTIYF	TGTGCCAGCATTATAGGGGGCGACACCTCTGGAAACACCATATATTTT
TRBV15	TRBD2	TRBJ2-4	-	CATSYSGRAETKNIQYF	TGTGCCACCAGTTATAGCGGGAGGGCCGAAACCAAAAACATTCAGTACTTC
TRBV12-3/TRBV12-4	-	TRBJ2-7	-	CASSSRGRYEQYF	TGTGCCAGCAGCTCCCGGGGTCGCTACGAGCAGTACTTC
TRBV7-3	TRBD1	TRBJ2-3	-	CASSISPTGADTQYF	TGTGCCAGCAGCATATCACCTACAGGGGCAGATACGCAGTATTTT
TRBV3-1/TRBV3-2	-	TRBJ1-4	-	CASSLQTGTNEKLFF	TGTGCCAGCAGCCTTCAGACAGGAACTAATGAAAAACTGTTTTTT
TRBV12-3/TRBV12-4	-	TRBJ2-7	few	CASSLIGDEQYF	TGTGCCAGCAGTTTAATCGGGGACGAGCAGTACTTC
TRBV18	-	TRBJ1-2	-	CASSPQSAQLDGYTF	TGTGCCAGCTCTCCCCAAAGCGCCCAGCTCGACGGCTACACCTTC
TRBV6-2/TRBV6-3	TRBD2	TRBJ2-1	-	CASSTRLAGGPMYNEQFF	TGTGCCAGCAGTACAAGACTAGCGGGAGGGCCCATGTACAATGAGCAGTTCTTC
TRBV9	-	TRBJ2-5	-	CASSVVPGAQETQYF	TGTGCCAGCAGCGTAGTGCCAGGGGCTCAAGAGACCCAGTACTTC
TRBV7-9	TRBD2	TRBJ2-1	-	CASSLGLAGVGGNEQFF	TGTGCCAGCAGTCTCGGACTAGCGGGAGTCGGGGGCAATGAGCAGTTCTTC
TRBV7-2	-	TRBJ2-7	-	CASSLAGQGGRPYEQYF	TGTGCCAGCAGCTTAGCGGGACAGGGCGGGAGGCCCTACGAGCAGTACTTC
TRBV19	-	TRBJ1-5	-	CASSMGRIYSNQPQHF	TGTGCCAGTAGTATGGGCAGGATCTATAGCAATCAGCCCCAGCATTTT
TRBV3-1/TRBV3-2	-	TRBJ1-2	-	CASSLSGADGYTF	TGTGCCAGCAGCCTTTCGGGTGCCGATGGCTACACCTTC
TRBV6-1	-	TRBJ1-2	few	CASSEAGGYGYTF	TGTGCCAGCAGTGAAGCGGGGGGCTATGGCTACACCTTC
TRBV19	-	TRBJ2-7	-	CASSIGANTYEQYF	TGTGCCAGTAGTATAGGAGCTAATACCTACGAGCAGTACTTC
TRBV6-5	-	TRBJ1-1	-	CATRDTQVGTEAFF	TGTGCCACCCGGGACACCCAAGTCGGCACTGAAGCTTTCTTT
TRBV11-1	-	TRBJ2-2	-	CASSLAAGKNTGELFF	TGTGCCAGCAGCTTAGCGGCGGGAAAGAACACCGGGGAGCTGTTTTTT
TRBV6-5	TRBD1	TRBJ1-2	-	CASRLRTGDGYTF	TGTGCCAGCAGGCTAAGGACAGGGGATGGCTACACCTTC
TRBV20-1	-	TRBJ2-7	-	CSASGAVADNYEQYF	TGCAGTGCTAGTGGGGCCGTAGCGGATAACTACGAGCAGTACTTC
TRBV7-3	TRBD2	TRBJ2-7	-	CASSLDGLAERRQYF	TGTGCCAGCAGCTTAGACGGGCTAGCGGAGAGAAGGCAGTACTTC
TRBV5-1	TRBD1	TRBJ1-1	-	CASSSRQGNTEAFF	TGCGCCAGCAGCAGCCGACAGGGTAACACTGAAGCTTTCTTT
TRBV7-9	TRBD2	TRBJ2-7	-	CASSFGLAGVSYEQYF	TGTGCCAGCAGCTTCGGACTAGCGGGAGTCTCCTACGAGCAGTACTTC
TRBV7-6	-	TRBJ1-5	once	CASSLQGNQPQHF	TGTGCCAGCAGTCTACAGGGCAATCAGCCCCAGCATTTT
TRBV7-3	TRBD2	TRBJ2-1	-	CASSLNAGTSAWNEQFF	TGTGCCAGCAGCTTAAACGCCGGGACTAGCGCCTGGAATGAGCAGTTCTTC
TRBV30	-	TRBJ1-2	-	CAWRGTSTNVYTF	TGTGCCTGGAGGGGGACATCTACTAATGTCTACACCTTC
TRBV6-2/TRBV6-3	-	TRBJ2-1	-	CASSKRGLLYNEQFF	TGTGCCAGCAGTAAGAGGGGACTCCTCTACAATGAGCAGTTCTTC
TRBV24-1	TRBD2	TRBJ2-3	-	CATSRTSGDPDTQYF	TGTGCCACCAGCCGGACTAGCGGGGACCCAGATACGCAGTATTTT
TRBV7-2	TRBD1	TRBJ2-1	-	CASSVGGAYYNEQFF	TGTGCCAGCAGCGTAGGGGGCGCGTACTACAATGAGCAGTTCTTC
TRBV18	-	TRBJ2-1	-	CASSPATRGQFF	TGTGCCAGCTCCCCCGCGACCCGAGGGCAGTTCTTC
TRBV7-9	-	TRBJ2-1	-	CASSPQGYNEQFF	TGTGCCAGCAGCCCCCAGGGTTACAATGAGCAGTTCTTC
TRBV7-9	-	TRBJ1-1	-	CASSLGTGLYTEAFF	TGTGCCAGCAGCTTAGGTACAGGGCTGTACACTGAAGCTTTCTTT
TRBV27	TRBD1	TRBJ2-7	-	CASSRLTGTGSYEQYF	TGTGCCAGCTCCCGGTTAACGGGGACAGGGAGCTACGAGCAGTACTTC
TRBV18	TRBD2	TRBJ2-1	-	CASSENSGLYNEQFF	TGTGCCAGCTCAGAGAATAGCGGGCTTTACAATGAGCAGTTCTTC
TRBV28	TRBD2	TRBJ2-3	-	CASRPPGGLAGGLFTDTQYF	TGTGCCAGCAGACCCCCGGGGGGGCTAGCGGGAGGGCTTTTCACAGATACGCAGTATTTT
TRBV4-1	TRBD2	TRBJ2-5	-	CASSHPGGETQYF	TGCGCCAGCAGCCATCCCGGGGGGGAGACCCAGTACTTC
TRBV3-1/TRBV3-2	-	TRBJ2-3	-	CASSQDAGRNTQYF	TGTGCCAGCAGCCAAGATGCGGGTCGAAATACGCAGTATTTT
TRBV5-1	TRBD2	TRBJ2-7	-	CASSWTSSVWGQYF	TGCGCCAGCAGCTGGACTAGCAGCGTATGGGGGCAGTACTTC
TRBV7-6	-	TRBJ2-1	-	CASSLAMAGGYNEQFF	TGTGCCAGCAGCTTAGCAATGGCCGGAGGATACAATGAGCAGTTCTTC
TRBV7-2	TRBD2	TRBJ2-7	-	CASSWGLAGVYEQYF	TGTGCCAGCAGCTGGGGACTAGCGGGAGTCTACGAGCAGTACTTC
TRBV18	TRBD1	TRBJ2-7	few	CASSPEQGVGEQYF	TGTGCCAGCTCACCGGAGCAGGGGGTAGGTGAGCAGTACTTC
TRBV5-5	TRBD1	TRBJ2-2	-	CASSPGTGASGELFF	TGTGCCAGCAGCCCCGGGACAGGGGCTTCCGGGGAGCTGTTTTTT